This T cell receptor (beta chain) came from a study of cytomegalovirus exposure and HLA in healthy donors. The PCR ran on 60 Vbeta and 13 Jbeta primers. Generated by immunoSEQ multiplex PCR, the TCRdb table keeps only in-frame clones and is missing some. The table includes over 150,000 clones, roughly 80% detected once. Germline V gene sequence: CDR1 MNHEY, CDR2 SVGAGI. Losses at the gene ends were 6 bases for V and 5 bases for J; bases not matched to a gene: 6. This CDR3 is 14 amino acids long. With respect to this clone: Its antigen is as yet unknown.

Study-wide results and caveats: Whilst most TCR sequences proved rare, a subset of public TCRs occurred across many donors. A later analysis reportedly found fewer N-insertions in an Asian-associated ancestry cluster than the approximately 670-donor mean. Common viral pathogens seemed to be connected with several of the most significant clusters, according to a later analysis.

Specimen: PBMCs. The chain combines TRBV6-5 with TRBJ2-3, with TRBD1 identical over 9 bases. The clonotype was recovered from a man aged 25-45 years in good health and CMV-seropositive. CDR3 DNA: TGTGCCAGCAGAAAACAGGGGGCGCGAGATACGCAGTATTTT. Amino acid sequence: CASRKQGARDTQYF.